The source of this T cell receptor beta chain is a study of blood T cell repertoires in COVID-19. Repertoires were generated with immunoSEQ multiplex PCR, while TCRdb's copy carries only in-frame clones and drops some. The data show under 200,000 clones, just over 85% seen once. The V and J ends lost 0 bases and 6 bases respectively, with 7 bases between them. The CDR3 extends over 13 amino acids. Germline V lookup: CDR1 SGHRS, CDR2 YFSETQ. Material for sequencing was peripheral blood. The rearrangement uses TRBV5-1 and TRBJ2-1; a weak D match, TRBD1 (6 bases). This clonotype originated in a man aged 60 to 69 with acute or convalescent COVID-19. The CDR3 is CASSLVGGNEQFF. The DNA of the CDR3 is TGCGCCAGCAGCTTGGTAGGGGGCAATGAGCAGTTCTTC.